This section outlines one T cell receptor beta chain sequence together with its context. This entry belongs to a study of shared clonotypes between healthy human individuals. J lost 6 bases, V lost 1 base, and 9 bases had no gene match. Per the germline V gene, CDR1 is MDHEN and CDR2 is SYDVKM. The CDR3 totals 15 residues. Repertoires were generated with immunoSEQ multiplex PCR, while TCRdb's copy carries only in-frame clones and drops some. The sample lists approximately 640,000 clones, about 78% occurring once. The TCR originated in a woman aged 25 to 39 in good health. Sequenced material: memory CD4+ T cells sorted from blood. Subset defined: CD45RA-negative fraction. This chain links TRBV28 with TRBJ2-7; 7 nucleotides align to TRBD1. The CDR3, as DNA: TGTGCCAGCAGTTTATTGACAGGGCGAAGAGGCGAGCAGTACTTC. Residues: CASSLLTGRRGEQYF. Variable domain in full (rest from reference TRBV28 and TRBJ2-7): DVKVTQSSRYLVKRTGEKVFLECVQDMDHENMFWYRQDPGLGLRLIYFSYDVKMKEKGDIPEGYSVSREKKERFSLILESASTNQTSMYLCASSLLTGRRGEQYFGPGTRLTVT.